Listed below are T cell receptor beta chains from one sample, sequenced in a study of T cell repertoires in cytomegalovirus infection. TCRdb independently ran MiXCR on the reads; one entry per CDR3 protein. The table includes fewer than 300,000 distinct CDR3 sequences, about 26% detected once. Material for sequencing was PBMCs. Every receptor here comes from a human donor in good health (CMV status not recorded). Some clones in this sample may be carry-over from other donors' samples. The CDR3 runs from the conserved cysteine through the conserved F or W. A D gene is named only where the DNA matches it firmly. Where a row states a size, it is once, few, many or the class of an expanded clone; other rows omit it.

d_gene | j_gene | v_gene | abundance | CDR3nt | CDR3aa
. | TRBJ2-7 | TRBV18 | . | TGTGCCAGCTCACGGAAACAGGGTTCCGAGCAGTACTTC | CASSRKQGSEQYF
TRBD2 | TRBJ2-5 | TRBV7-2 | many | TGTGCCAGCAGCTCTTTAGCGGGGGAGCTCCAAGAGACCCAGTACTTC | CASSSLAGELQETQYF
. | TRBJ1-1 | TRBV25-1 | . | TGTGCCAGCAGTGAGCTAGGACAGAACACTGAAGCTTTCTTT | CASSELGQNTEAFF
. | TRBJ1-5 | TRBV28 | . | TGTGCCAGCACCGCAGCCCTAATCAATCAGCCCCAGCATTTT | CASTAALINQPQHF
TRBD2 | TRBJ2-3 | TRBV7-2 | many | TGTGCCAGCAGCTCGAGACTAGCGGTCACAGATACGCAGTATTTT | CASSSRLAVTDTQYF
. | TRBJ2-5 | TRBV19 | few | TGTGCCAGTAGTCTGGGCCTTGAAGAGACCCAGTACTTC | CASSLGLEETQYF
TRBD1 | TRBJ1-1 | TRBV18 | . | TGTGCCAGCTCACCTTCAGGCGACAGGGGATCCACTGAAGCTTTCTTT | CASSPSGDRGSTEAFF
TRBD2 | TRBJ2-7 | TRBV24-1 | few | TGTGCCACCAGTGACCCAAGCGGGAGGCCCTACGAGCAGTACTTC | CATSDPSGRPYEQYF
. | TRBJ2-3 | TRBV7-2 | many | TGTGCCAGCAGTTCGGGACGGGCAGATACGCAGTATTTT | CASSSGRADTQYF
TRBD1 | TRBJ2-3 | TRBV11-2 | once | TGTGCCAGCAGCTCAACTCGAGGGGGCCGGGATACGCAGTATTTT | CASSSTRGGRDTQYF
TRBD1 | TRBJ1-1 | TRBV19 | many | TGTGCCAGCACATGGGGGAGGGACAGTGAAGCTTTCTTT | CASTWGRDSEAFF
. | TRBJ2-1 | TRBV27 | many | TGTGCCAGCAGTTGGGCCGGCCAGGGGGGCCATGAGCAGTTCTTC | CASSWAGQGGHEQFF
. | TRBJ2-3 | TRBV30 | . | TGTGCCTGGAGCCCCCGCGCGGGGATTGGGGCAGATACGCAGTATTTT | CAWSPRAGIGADTQYF
. | TRBJ2-7 | TRBV11-2 | . | TGTGCCAGTGATAAACAGGGAAGCTCCTACGAGCAGTACTTC | CASDKQGSSYEQYF
. | TRBJ1-5 | TRBV12-3/TRBV12-4 | . | TGTGCCAGCAGTTTAGATCTACAGACAGGCGGGTTTCAGCCCCAGCATTTT | CASSLDLQTGGFQPQHF
. | TRBJ2-1 | TRBV7-2 | many | TGTGCCAGCAGCCCCTCCCGTGAGCAGTTCTTC | CASSPSREQFF
TRBD1 | TRBJ1-5 | TRBV7-1 | . | TGTGCCAGCAGCCAGTGGACAGGGGGCGAGCCCCAGCATTTT | CASSQWTGGEPQHF
. | TRBJ1-3 | TRBV14 | . | TGTGCCAGCAGCCCTTGGACCGGGGGAGGAAACACCATATATTTT | CASSPWTGGGNTIYF
. | TRBJ2-1 | TRBV10-3 | few | TGTGCCATCAGTGGAGGGTTAAATGAGCAGTTCTTC | CAISGGLNEQFF
. | TRBJ2-1 | TRBV7-2 | many | TGTGCCAGCAGGAAGCCCTCCTACAATGAGCAGTTCTTC | CASRKPSYNEQFF
. | TRBJ1-2 | TRBV7-2 | . | TGTGCCAGCAGCTTAGACCCCCTCAGGGGCTATGGCTACACCTTC | CASSLDPLRGYGYTF
. | TRBJ2-1 | TRBV7-9 | many | TGTGCCAGCAGCCCTGACCCCCCCCGGGAGATCGAGCAGTTCTTC | CASSPDPPREIEQFF
. | TRBJ1-2 | TRBV5-6 | . | TGTGCCAGCATTTCCGGCAGCTCTAACTATGGCTACACCTTC | CASISGSSNYGYTF
TRBD2 | TRBJ2-7 | TRBV28 | few | TGTGCCAGCAGTTCCGGGCTAGCGGGGGAGCAGTACTTC | CASSSGLAGEQYF
TRBD1 | TRBJ2-2 | TRBV2 | . | TGTGCCAGCACCTACCGACAGGGGACAAACACCGGGGAGCTGTTTTTT | CASTYRQGTNTGELFF
. | TRBJ1-5 | TRBV18 | many | TGTGCCAGCTCACCAACAGGGACTAATCAGCCCCAGCATTTT | CASSPTGTNQPQHF
. | TRBJ2-3 | TRBV10-1 | many | TGCGCCAGCAGTGAAGGGGCAGGGACCTACGGAGATACGCAGTATTTT | CASSEGAGTYGDTQYF
. | TRBJ2-7 | TRBV28 | few | TGTGCCAGCAGTTTAGGAGGGGGACCCCTGGAGCAGTACTTC | CASSLGGGPLEQYF
. | TRBJ1-6 | TRBV20-1 | once | TGCAGTCTGAATGGCGGGCTTATTCTCAATTCACCCCTCCACTTT | CSLNGGLILNSPLHF
TRBD2 | TRBJ2-4 | TRBV7-8 | many | TGTGCCAGCAGGGGGGGACTAGCCGACCTCACCAAAAACATTCAGTACTTC | CASRGGLADLTKNIQYF
. | TRBJ2-1 | TRBV7-2 | . | TGTGCCAGCAGCTCACAGGGTAATGGGGCGAATGAGCAGTTCTTC | CASSSQGNGANEQFF
TRBD1 | TRBJ2-7 | TRBV7-9 | . | TGTGCCAGCAGGGGGACAGGCGACGGCTACGAGCAGTACTTC | CASRGTGDGYEQYF
TRBD1 | TRBJ2-1 | TRBV7-9 | many | TGTGCCAGCAGTGGGGACAGGGGGCTGTACAATGAGCAGTTCTTC | CASSGDRGLYNEQFF
. | TRBJ2-2 | TRBV15 | few | TGTGCCACCAGCAGGAGGGCCGGGGAGCTGTTTTTT | CATSRRAGELFF
TRBD1 | TRBJ1-1 | TRBV25-1 | . | TGTGCCAGCAGAGGGACAGGTGAAGCTTTCTTT | CASRGTGEAFF
TRBD1 | TRBJ2-1 | TRBV7-8 | many | TGTGCCAGCAGCCCCCGGGACAGGGGAAGCAATGAGCAGTTCTTC | CASSPRDRGSNEQFF
. | TRBJ1-3 | TRBV7-2 | many | TGTGCCAGCAGCTCGATAGATATAGGGTTTGGAAACACCATATATTTT | CASSSIDIGFGNTIYF
TRBD2 | TRBJ2-5 | TRBV14 | few | TGTGCCAGCAGCCAAGAGGGACTAGCGGTGGGGGAGACCCAGTACTTC | CASSQEGLAVGETQYF